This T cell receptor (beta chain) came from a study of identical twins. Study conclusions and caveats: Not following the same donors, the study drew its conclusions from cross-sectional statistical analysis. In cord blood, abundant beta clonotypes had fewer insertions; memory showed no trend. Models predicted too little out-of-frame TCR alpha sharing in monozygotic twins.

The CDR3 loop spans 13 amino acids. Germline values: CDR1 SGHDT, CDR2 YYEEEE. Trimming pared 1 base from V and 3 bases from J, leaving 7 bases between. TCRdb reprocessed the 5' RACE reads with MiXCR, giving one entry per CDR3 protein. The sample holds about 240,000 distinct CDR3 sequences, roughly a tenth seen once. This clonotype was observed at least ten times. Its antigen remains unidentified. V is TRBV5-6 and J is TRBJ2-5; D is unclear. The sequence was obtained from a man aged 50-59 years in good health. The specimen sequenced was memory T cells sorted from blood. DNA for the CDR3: TGTGCCAGCAGCTTGATTAGGGAAGAGACCCAGTACTTC. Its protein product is CASSLIREETQYF.